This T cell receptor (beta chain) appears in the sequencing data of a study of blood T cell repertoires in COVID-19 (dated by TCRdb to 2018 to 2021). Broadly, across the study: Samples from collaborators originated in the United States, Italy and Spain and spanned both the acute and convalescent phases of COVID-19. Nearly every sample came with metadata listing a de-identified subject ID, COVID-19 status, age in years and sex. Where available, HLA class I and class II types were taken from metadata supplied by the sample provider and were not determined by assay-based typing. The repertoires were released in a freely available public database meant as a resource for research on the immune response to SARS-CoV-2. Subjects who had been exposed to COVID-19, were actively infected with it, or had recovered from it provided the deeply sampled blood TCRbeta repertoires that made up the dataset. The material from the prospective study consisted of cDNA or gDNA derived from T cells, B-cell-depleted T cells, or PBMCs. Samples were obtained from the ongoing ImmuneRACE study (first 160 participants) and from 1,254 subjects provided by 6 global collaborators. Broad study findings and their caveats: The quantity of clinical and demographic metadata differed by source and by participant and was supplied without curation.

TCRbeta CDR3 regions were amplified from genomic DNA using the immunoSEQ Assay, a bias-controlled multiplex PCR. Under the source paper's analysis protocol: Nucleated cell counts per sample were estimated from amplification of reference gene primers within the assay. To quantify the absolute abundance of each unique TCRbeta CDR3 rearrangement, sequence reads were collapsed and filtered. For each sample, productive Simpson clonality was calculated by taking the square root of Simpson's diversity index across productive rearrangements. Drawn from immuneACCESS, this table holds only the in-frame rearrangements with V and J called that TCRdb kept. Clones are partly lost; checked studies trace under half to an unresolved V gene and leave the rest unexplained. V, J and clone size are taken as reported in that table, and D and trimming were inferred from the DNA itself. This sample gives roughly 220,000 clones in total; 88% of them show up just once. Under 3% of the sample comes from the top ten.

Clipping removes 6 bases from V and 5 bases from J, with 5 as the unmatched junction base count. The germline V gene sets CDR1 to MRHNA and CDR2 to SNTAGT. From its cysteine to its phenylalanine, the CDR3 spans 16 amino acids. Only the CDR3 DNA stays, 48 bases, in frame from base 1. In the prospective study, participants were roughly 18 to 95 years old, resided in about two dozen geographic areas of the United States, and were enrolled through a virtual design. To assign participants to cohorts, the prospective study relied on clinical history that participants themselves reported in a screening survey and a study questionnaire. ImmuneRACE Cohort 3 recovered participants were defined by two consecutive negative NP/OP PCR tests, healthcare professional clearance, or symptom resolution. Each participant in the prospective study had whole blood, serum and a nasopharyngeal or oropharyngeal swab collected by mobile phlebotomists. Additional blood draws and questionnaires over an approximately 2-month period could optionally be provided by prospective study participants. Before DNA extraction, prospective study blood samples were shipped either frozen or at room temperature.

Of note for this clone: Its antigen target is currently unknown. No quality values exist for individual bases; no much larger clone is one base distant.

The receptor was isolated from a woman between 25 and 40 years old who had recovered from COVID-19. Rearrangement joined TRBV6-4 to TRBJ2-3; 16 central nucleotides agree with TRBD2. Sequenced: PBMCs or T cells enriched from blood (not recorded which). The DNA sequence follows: TGTGCCAGCAGGGGACTAGCGGGGGGGTTTATAGATACGCAGTATTTT. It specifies CASRGLAGGFIDTQYF.